This is a list of T cell receptor beta chains from one sample in a study of blood T cell repertoires in COVID-19. Sequencing was performed with immunoSEQ multiplex PCR; in TCRdb, only in-frame clones are kept and a portion is missing. The sample has roughly 120,000 clones, 75% to 90% seen once; the top ten hold approximately 30%. Material: peripheral blood. The receptors were gathered from a man in his 70s with active or convalescent COVID-19. The CDR3 runs from the conserved cysteine through the conserved F or W. The order of the fields is CDR3 DNA, CDR3 protein, V gene, D gene, J gene, clone size. D genes are given only for firm matches. Expanded clones get a size class; other rows say once, few or many, or leave the size out.

TGTGCCAGTAGTATAGGCCCGGGACAGGGGAACACCTTC | CASSIGPGQGNTF | TRBV19 | TRBD1 | TRBJ1-2 | NA
TGTGCCAGCAGCTCAACACAGGGTCGGATCACTGAAGCTTTCTTT | CASSSTQGRITEAFF | TRBV13 | NA | TRBJ1-1 | NA
TGTGCCAGCAATATCCGGGAGGGCCATAATAACAATGAGCAGTTCTTC | CASNIREGHNNNEQFF | TRBV19 | TRBD2 | TRBJ2-1 | NA
TGTGCCAGCAGGCCAACTAGCGGGAGCTACGAGCAGTACTTC | CASRPTSGSYEQYF | TRBV27 | TRBD2 | TRBJ2-7 | NA
TGTGCCAGCAGCTTGGGACACAGGGGCGCTAATGAAAAACTGTTTTTT | CASSLGHRGANEKLFF | TRBV5-4 | TRBD1 | TRBJ1-4 | NA
TGTGCCAGCAGTGAAAGGGACAGGGGCAGCTATGGCTACACCTTC | CASSERDRGSYGYTF | TRBV2 | TRBD1 | TRBJ1-2 | NA
TGTGCCAGCAGTCCGACAGGGTCCGGGGCCAACGTCCTGACTTTC | CASSPTGSGANVLTF | TRBV11-3 | TRBD1 | TRBJ2-6 | NA
TGTGCCAGCAGCCGAACCCCCAGGGGCTACGAGCAGTACTTC | CASSRTPRGYEQYF | TRBV7-9 | NA | TRBJ2-7 | NA
TGTGCCAGCAGCTTGGATAGCGGGGTATACAATGAGCAGTTCTTC | CASSLDSGVYNEQFF | TRBV7-2 | TRBD2 | TRBJ2-1 | few
TGTGCCAGCCAATACGAAGGGGGCTACGAGCAGTACTTC | CASQYEGGYEQYF | TRBV3-1/TRBV3-2 | NA | TRBJ2-7 | NA
TGTGCCAGCAGTTCTGGCGGGCAGGGGCAAGGCTACACCTTC | CASSSGGQGQGYTF | TRBV28 | NA | TRBJ1-2 | NA
TGTGCCAGCAGCTCCGGGACAGGGAATGAAAAACTGTTTTTT | CASSSGTGNEKLFF | TRBV7-6 | TRBD1 | TRBJ1-4 | NA
TGTGCCAGCACCCTGCCCCTCAGGGAAGCTTTCTTT | CASTLPLREAFF | TRBV6-6 | NA | TRBJ1-1 | few
TGTGCCATCAGTAGCGGACTAGCGGGACGCACAGATACGCAGTATTTT | CAISSGLAGRTDTQYF | TRBV10-3 | TRBD2 | TRBJ2-3 | NA
TGTGCCAGCAGTTTATGGGCTAGCGGGAGCACAGATACGCAGTATTTT | CASSLWASGSTDTQYF | TRBV27 | TRBD2 | TRBJ2-3 | NA
TGTGCCAGCAGCCAAGAAGGCACAGGGCCAGGAAACACCATATATTTT | CASSQEGTGPGNTIYF | TRBV3-1/TRBV3-2 | NA | TRBJ1-3 | NA
TGTGCCAGCAGCTTAACGGGAGGGAATCAGCCCCAGCATTTT | CASSLTGGNQPQHF | TRBV11-2 | NA | TRBJ1-5 | few
TGTGCCAGTCACCGTGGCGGAAACACCATATATTTT | CASHRGGNTIYF | TRBV19 | NA | TRBJ1-3 | NA
TGTGCCTGGACCGGGACAGGGACCGGCGAGCAGTACTTC | CAWTGTGTGEQYF | TRBV30 | TRBD1 | TRBJ2-7 | NA
TGTGCCAGCATCCGGGGACAGGGTGAAAAACTGTTTTTT | CASIRGQGEKLFF | TRBV6-5 | TRBD1 | TRBJ1-4 | NA
TGTGCCAGCAGCCTGGGGACTAGCGGTACCGGGGAGCTGTTTTTT | CASSLGTSGTGELFF | TRBV5-4 | TRBD2 | TRBJ2-2 | NA
TGTGCCACCAGCAGAGGGCGGGGGAATAATGAAAAACTGTTTTTT | CATSRGRGNNEKLFF | TRBV15 | NA | TRBJ1-4 | NA
TGCGCCAGCAGCTTGGGAGCAGGGCCTCAGCCCCAGCATTTT | CASSLGAGPQPQHF | TRBV5-1 | NA | TRBJ1-5 | NA
TGTGCCAGCAGCTTGGCAGGGGGCGGTCAGCCCCAGCATTTT | CASSLAGGGQPQHF | TRBV5-4 | TRBD1 | TRBJ1-5 | NA
TGTGCCAGCAGCCAAGGAAGCCAACAAGAGACCCAGTACTTC | CASSQGSQQETQYF | TRBV3-1/TRBV3-2 | NA | TRBJ2-5 | once
TGTGCCAGCAGTCCCAGGATAGCGGGAGGGACGTACCAAGAGACCCAGTACTTC | CASSPRIAGGTYQETQYF | TRBV28 | TRBD2 | TRBJ2-5 | NA
TGTGCCAGTACTAAAAAGGCCCAGGGAAACACTGAAGCTTTCTTT | CASTKKAQGNTEAFF | TRBV19 | NA | TRBJ1-1 | NA
TGCAGCGTTGAAGGGGGCCCGGGAGGTGAGCAGTACTTC | CSVEGGPGGEQYF | TRBV29-1 | TRBD2 | TRBJ2-7 | once
TGTGCCAGCAGCCAAGTAGGGGGTCTCACTGAAGCTTTCTTT | CASSQVGGLTEAFF | TRBV14 | NA | TRBJ1-1 | NA
TGCGCCAGCAGCCAAGAAGCCGGGACACGACAATATGGCTACACCTTC | CASSQEAGTRQYGYTF | TRBV4-1 | NA | TRBJ1-2 | NA
TGCGCCAGCAGCTTGGCGGGCGAGCAGTACTTC | CASSLAGEQYF | TRBV5-1 | NA | TRBJ2-7 | NA
TGTGCCAGCAGCTTATTTATCGCAGGGCCTACCTACGAGCAGTACTTC | CASSLFIAGPTYEQYF | TRBV7-9 | NA | TRBJ2-7 | NA
TGTGCCAGTAGTCCCCGAGGCGCAGGGCAAGGCACAGATACGCAGTATTTT | CASSPRGAGQGTDTQYF | TRBV19 | NA | TRBJ2-3 | NA
TGTGCTAGCAGAGACGGACTAGCGGGAGGGAGTGAGACCCAGTACTTC | CASRDGLAGGSETQYF | TRBV7-7 | TRBD2 | TRBJ2-5 | NA
TGTGCCAGCAGCCTCCTCTCCTACGAGCAGTACTTC | CASSLLSYEQYF | TRBV14 | NA | TRBJ2-7 | once
TGCGCCAGCCAACGACAGGGTAATTCACCTCTCCACTTT | CASQRQGNSPLHF | TRBV10-2 | TRBD1 | TRBJ1-6 | NA
TGTGCCAGCAGTACTAGCGGGGGCACAGATACGCAGTATTTT | CASSTSGGTDTQYF | TRBV6-5 | TRBD2 | TRBJ2-3 | NA
TGTGCCAGTAGCCCCAGTGGGAGCGCGGGAGGGCGCGAGCAGTACTTC | CASSPSGSAGGREQYF | TRBV19 | TRBD2 | TRBJ2-7 | NA
TGTGCCAGCAGTGCGTCGGGAGACCCCCCATATGGCTACACCTTC | CASSASGDPPYGYTF | TRBV28 | NA | TRBJ1-2 | once
TGTGCCAGCAGTTATGGTCTAGCAGGTTCCTACAATGAGCAGTTCTTC | CASSYGLAGSYNEQFF | TRBV6-6 | NA | TRBJ2-1 | once
TGTGCCAGCCGGGCCACAGGGGGCCGGTACTATGGCTACACCTTC | CASRATGGRYYGYTF | TRBV6-5 | TRBD1 | TRBJ1-2 | NA